This passage covers 27 T cell receptor beta chains from one sample sequenced in a study of blood T cell repertoires in COVID-19 (dated by TCRdb to between 2020 and 2021). The method behind the library was the immunoSEQ multiplex PCR assay. As stored in TCRdb, this immuneACCESS dataset retains in-frame rearrangements with V and J assigned. A fraction of the clones does not appear; measured against another copy, unresolved V genes explain less than half of the discrepancy, and the remainder lacks a known reason. Counted in this sample were approximately 60,000 clones; approximately 78% of them appeared once. More than 13% of the sample rests with the top ten. Input material: peripheral blood. The receptors stem from a man older than 75 with acute or convalescent COVID-19.

A few counts support this clone. The gene calls are TRBV3-1 (or the pseudogene TRBV3-2) and TRBJ2-3; TRBD2 aligns across 11 bases. This CDR3 contains 17 residues. Trimming took 6 bases from V and 2 from J; bases not matched to a gene: 10. Germline lookup yields CDR1 LGHDT and CDR2 YNNKEL (reference sequence). The CDR3 protein is CASSHSVLAGVTDTQYF. CDR3 nucleotide sequence: TGTGCCAGCAGTCATTCCGTACTAGCGGGGGTCACAGATACGCAGTATTTT.

This sequence joins TRBV2 and TRBJ1-5; TRBD1 aligns across 8 bases. Looked up from germline, CDR1 is SNHLY and CDR2 is FYNNEI. The CDR3 totals 16 residues. Losses at the gene ends were 6 bases for V and 0 bases for J; bases not matched to a gene: 7. The CDR3, as DNA: TGTGCCAGCAGAACGACAGGGGCACTTAGCAATCAGCCCCAGCATTTT. This translates into CASRTTGALSNQPQHF.

The genes are TRBV3-1 (or the pseudogene TRBV3-2) and TRBJ1-2, with 11 bases aligning to TRBD1. Germline CDR1 is LGHDT and CDR2 is YNNKEL (reference sequence). The CDR3 sequence is 17 residues long. Germline trimming cut 1 base from V and 8 bases from J; bases unmatched to any gene: 12. As DNA, the CDR3 is TGTGCCAGCAGCCAAGGCTCCTATGGACAGGGGGCAGGCGGCTACACCTTC. This gives the protein CASSQGSYGQGAGGYTF.

This chain links TRBV3-1 (or the pseudogene TRBV3-2) with TRBJ1-6, with 11 bases fitting TRBD1. CDR1 LGHDT and CDR2 YNNKEL come from the germline V gene (reference sequence). The CDR3 extends over 15 amino acids. With V trimmed by 4 bases and J by 14 bases, 10 bases remained unmatched. CDR3 amino acids: CASSRGTGGISALHF. CDR3 in DNA: TGTGCCAGCAGCCGCGGGACAGGGGGGATTTCGGCCCTCCACTTT.

The count of this clone is one. The CDR3 region has the DNA TGTGCCAGCAGCCCAGGACAGCCCACCGGGGAGCTGTTTTTT. It specifies CASSPGQPTGELFF. This chain links TRBV11-3 with TRBJ2-2, with D possibly TRBD1 on 6 matching bases. The ends were cut back, 5 bases at V and 4 bases at J, with 11 bases in the middle. There are 14 residues in the CDR3. Germline lookup yields CDR1 SGHNT and CDR2 YENEEA.

V and J are TRBV30 and TRBJ1-1; the D is unclear. Germline V gene data show CDR1 as GTSNPN and CDR2 as SVGIG (reference sequence). The length of the CDR3 is 13 residues. Between the trimmed V and J ends, which lost 4 bases and 6 bases, there was a span of 15 bases. In DNA form, the CDR3 reads TGTGCCTGGATTCTGTCAGTTGGTTCTGAAGCTTTCTTT. Translated: CAWILSVGSEAFF.

This chain joins TRBV11-3 and TRBJ2-1; the D gene is possibly TRBD1 (6 bases). CDR1 is SGHNT and CDR2 is YENEEA in the germline V gene. CDR3 length: 15 amino acids. V was cut by 5 bases and J by 6 bases, with 17 bases left in between. The CDR3 coding sequence is TGTGCCAGCAGCCCACCTCAGGGGTGGCTCAATGAGCAGTTCTTC. Translating gives CASSPPQGWLNEQFF.

The V call is TRBV18, the J call TRBJ1-1; the D is unclear. This CDR3 spans 14 amino acids. Trimming removed 4 bases at V and 1 base at J, with 10 bases between. CDR1 is KGHSH, CDR2 LQKENI, per germline. CDR3 nucleotides: TGTGCCAGCTCACAGACACCGGCGAACACTGAAGCTTTCTTT. Encoded protein: CASSQTPANTEAFF.

The V call is TRBV11-2, the J call TRBJ2-5, with a possible D match to TRBD2 (6 bases). The CDR3 sequence is 15 residues long. Looked up from germline, CDR1 is SGHAT and CDR2 is FQNNGV. V was trimmed by 6 bases and J by 4 bases, leaving 18 bases between them. Here the CDR3 reads CASRSSGGTGETQYF. CDR3 sequence (DNA): TGTGCCAGCAGGTCCAGTGGGGGGACGGGAGAGACCCAGTACTTC.

V usage is TRBV27 and J usage is TRBJ1-5; weak D call: TRBD1 (6 bases). Germline V gene data show CDR1 as MNHEY and CDR2 as SMNVEV (reference sequence). The CDR3 spans 15 residues. The germline V and J ends were trimmed by 4 bases and 4 bases, with 14 bases remaining between them. The CDR3 reads CASSSYGTKNQPQHF. The CDR3 DNA follows: TGTGCCAGCAGTTCCTACGGGACAAAGAATCAGCCCCAGCATTTT.

V gene TRBV10-1 combines with J gene TRBJ1-1, with a tentative D call TRBD1 (5 bases). V lost 6 bases, J lost 7 bases, and 15 bases lay in between. Germline CDR1 and CDR2: WNHNN and SYGVQD (reference sequence). This CDR3 spans 13 amino acids. The chain's CDR3 is CASSSRLGLEAFF. CDR3 DNA: TGCGCCAGCAGCTCCCGGTTGGGACTTGAAGCTTTCTTT.

In DNA, the CDR3 is TGTGCCAGCAGTGATTCAACACCAAATCAGCCCCAGCATTTT. This translates into CASSDSTPNQPQHF. The gene calls are TRBV2 and TRBJ1-5; D ambiguous. The germline V gene has CDR1 SNHLY and CDR2 FYNNEI. This CDR3 contains 14 residues. Trimming removed 3 bases at V and 4 bases at J, with 10 bases between.

This chain joins TRBV6-6 and TRBJ1-4; TRBD1 is a possible D gene (5 bases). Deletions cut 5 bases from V and 1 base from J, with 8 bases between. Germline CDR1 and CDR2: MNHNY and SVGAGI (reference sequence). The CDR3 sequence is 14 residues long. CDR3 region: CASSPGGTNEKLFF. CDR3 DNA sequence: TGTGCCAGCAGTCCGGGGGGAACTAATGAAAAACTGTTTTTT.

The V and J genes are TRBV11-1 and TRBJ2-3; 9 nucleotides line up with TRBD2. Losses at the gene ends were 5 bases for V and 2 bases for J; bases not matched to a gene: 8. The CDR3 contains 16 residues. Germline CDR1 SGHAT, CDR2 FQDESV (reference sequence). The DNA of the CDR3 is TGTGCCAGCAGCCGAAGGCGGGGGGGGAACACAGATACGCAGTATTTT. Translating gives CASSRRRGGNTDTQYF. The full variable domain, rest sourced from reference TRBV11-1 and TRBJ2-3, is EAEVAQSPRYKITEKSQAVAFWCDPISGHATLYWYRQILGQGPELLVQFQDESVVDDSQLPKDRFSAERLKGVDSTLKIQPAELGDSAMYLCASSRRRGGNTDTQYFGPGTRLTVL.

The V call is TRBV6-5, the J call TRBJ2-4; TRBD1 aligns across 9 bases. CDR1 and CDR2 (germline): MNHEY, SVGAGI. This CDR3 contains 14 residues. Trimming at V came to 5 bases and at J to 5 bases, leaving 4 bases not matched to a gene. The DNA of the CDR3 is TGTGCCAGCAGTAAGGGACAGGGTCAAAACATTCAGTACTTC. Its protein is CASSKGQGQNIQYF.

V usage is TRBV29-1 and J usage is TRBJ1-1; D remains ambiguous. CDR1 and CDR2 from the germline V gene are SQVTM and ANQGSEA. The V gene lost 5 bases and the J gene lost 2 bases, with 3 bases spanning the gap. The CDR3 sequence is 10 residues long. CDR3 bases: TGCAGCGTTCAAAACACTGAAGCTTTCTTT. Encoded protein: CSVQNTEAFF.

DNA of the CDR3: TGTGCCAGCAGTGCAGAATCGGGACTCGGTCCTGGCTACACCTTC. The encoded protein is CASSAESGLGPGYTF. The chain carries TRBV2 and TRBJ1-2; a weak D match, TRBD1 (5 bases). This CDR3 is 15 amino acids long. Trimming removed 4 bases from V and 7 bases from J, with 19 bases in between. From germline, CDR1 is SNHLY and CDR2 FYNNEI.

The V gene is TRBV11-3, the J gene TRBJ2-1, with 7 bases that match TRBD2. Germline loops: CDR1 SGHNT, CDR2 YENEEA. With 3 bases clipped from V and 5 bases from J, the junction kept 7 bases outside the gene matches. There are 15 residues in the CDR3. This chain's CDR3 is CASSFGGVDNNEQFF. CDR3 DNA sequence: TGTGCCAGCAGCTTTGGGGGGGTCGATAACAATGAGCAGTTCTTC.

This rearrangement joins TRBV7-3 to TRBJ2-1; tentatively, D is TRBD2 (5 bases). The germline gives CDR1 SGHTA, CDR2 FQGTGA. This CDR3 contains 15 residues. V was trimmed by 0 bases and J by 9 bases, leaving 15 bases between them. The chain's CDR3 is CASSLTRASRVEQFF. CDR3 coding DNA: TGTGCCAGCAGCTTAACGAGGGCTAGTCGGGTTGAGCAGTTCTTC.

The chain joins TRBV6-5 to TRBJ1-6, with a weak D call TRBD1 (6 bases). The germline V gene has CDR1 MNHEY and CDR2 SVGAGI. V dropped 11 bases and J dropped 3 bases, with 8 bases sitting between them. This CDR3 comprises 12 residues. In DNA, the CDR3 is TGTGCCGTCAGGGGCTATAATTCACCCCTCCACTTT. Protein sequence: CAVRGYNSPLHF.

The genes are TRBV29-1 and TRBJ2-3, with D possibly being TRBD1 (6 bases). Trimming left V 5 bases short and J 4 bases short, with 25 bases between. Germline assignment: CDR1 SQVTM and CDR2 ANQGSEA. This CDR3 comprises 17 residues. CDR3 in DNA: TGCAGCGTTCTCGCCCTTCGGACAGCCCGCGGGTCAGATACGCAGTATTTT. This encodes CSVLALRTARGSDTQYF.

V usage is TRBV25-1 and J usage is TRBJ1-4; no definite D call. The V and J ends lost 5 bases and 3 bases respectively, with 10 bases between them. CDR3 length equals 14 residues. Germline V gene lookup returns CDR1 MGHDK and CDR2 SYGVNS. CDR3 residues: CASSSRNPNEKLFF. In DNA form, the CDR3 reads TGTGCCAGCAGTAGCCGAAATCCTAATGAAAAACTGTTTTTT.

The chain is built from TRBV10-2 and TRBJ2-5, with 14 bases matching TRBD2. In germline, CDR1 is WSHSY, CDR2 SAAADI. There are 16 residues in the CDR3. With V trimmed by 10 bases and J by 1 base, 8 bases remained unmatched. CDR3 in DNA: TGCGCCACCTCAGGGACTAGCGGGGGATTCCAAGAGACCCAGTACTTC. It yields the protein CATSGTSGGFQETQYF.

The chain has TRBV2 and TRBJ1-1; 9 bases fit TRBD1. CDR3 length: 15 amino acids. Germline lookup yields CDR1 SNHLY and CDR2 FYNNEI. The junction had 16 bases not matched to a gene; V was cut back by 6 bases and J by 11 bases. CDR3 bases: TGTGCCAGCAGCCGATCCACGGGACAGGGCCGTGAGGCTTTCTTT. It yields the protein CASSRSTGQGREAFF.

The chain recombines TRBV7-2 with TRBJ1-2; D gene unclear. Germline CDR1 reads SGHTA; CDR2 reads FQGNSA. The CDR3 spans 11 residues. V lost 5 bases to trimming and J lost 14 bases, with 15 bases between them. CDR3 in DNA: TGTGCCAGCAGCCCTTCTACCTTATTTACCTTC. Encoded protein: CASSPSTLFTF.

The chain uses TRBV11-3 and TRBJ1-1, with a weak D call TRBD1 (6 bases). This CDR3 has 16 amino acids. The ends were cut back, 1 base at V and 2 bases at J, with 14 bases in the middle. CDR1 is SGHNT, CDR2 YENEEA, per germline. The CDR3 here is CASSLGGGGLNTEAFF. The CDR3 DNA reads as TGTGCCAGCAGCTTAGGAGGGGGGGGTCTAAACACTGAAGCTTTCTTT.

The genes are TRBV6-5 and TRBJ1-6; TRBD1 matches at 8 bases. This CDR3 has 13 amino acids. CDR1 is MNHEY and CDR2 is SVGAGI in the germline V gene. The ends lost 6 bases at V and 7 bases at J; junction bases unmatched: 2. CDR3 loop: CASRRTGNSPLHF. CDR3 bases: TGTGCCAGCAGACGGACAGGGAATTCACCCCTCCACTTT.